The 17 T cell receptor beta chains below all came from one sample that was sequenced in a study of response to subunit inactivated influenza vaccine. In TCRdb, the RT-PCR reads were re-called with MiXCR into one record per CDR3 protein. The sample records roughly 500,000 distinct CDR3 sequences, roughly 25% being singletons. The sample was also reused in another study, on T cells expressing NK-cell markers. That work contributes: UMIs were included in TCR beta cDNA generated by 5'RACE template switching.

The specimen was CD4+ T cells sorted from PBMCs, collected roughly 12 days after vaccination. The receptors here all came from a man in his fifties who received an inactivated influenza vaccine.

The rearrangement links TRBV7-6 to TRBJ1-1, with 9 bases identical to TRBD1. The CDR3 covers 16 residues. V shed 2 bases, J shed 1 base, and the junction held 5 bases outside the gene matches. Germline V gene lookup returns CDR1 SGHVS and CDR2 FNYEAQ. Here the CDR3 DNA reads TGTGCCAGCAGCTTAAACAGGGGGCAGGGGAACACTGAAGCTTTCTTT. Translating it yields CASSLNRGQGNTEAFF.

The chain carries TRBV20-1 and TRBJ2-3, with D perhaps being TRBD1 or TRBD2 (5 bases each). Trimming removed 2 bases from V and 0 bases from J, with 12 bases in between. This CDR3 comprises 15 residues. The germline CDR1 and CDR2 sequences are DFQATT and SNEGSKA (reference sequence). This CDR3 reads CSARTERGSTDTQYF. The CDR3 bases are TGCAGTGCTAGAACAGAGAGGGGTAGCACAGATACGCAGTATTTT.

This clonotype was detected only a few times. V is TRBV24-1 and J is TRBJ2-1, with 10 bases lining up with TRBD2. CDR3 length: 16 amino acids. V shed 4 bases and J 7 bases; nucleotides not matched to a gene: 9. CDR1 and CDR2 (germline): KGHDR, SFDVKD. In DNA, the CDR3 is TGTGCCACCAGTGACCCGAGCGGGAGGGCCGGTAATGAGCAGTTCTTC. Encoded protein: CATSDPSGRAGNEQFF.

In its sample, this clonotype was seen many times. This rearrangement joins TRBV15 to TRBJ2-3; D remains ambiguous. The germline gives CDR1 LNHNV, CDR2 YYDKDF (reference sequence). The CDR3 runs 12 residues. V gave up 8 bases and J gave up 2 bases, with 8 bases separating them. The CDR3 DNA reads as TGTGCCACCCGGCAGGACACAGATACGCAGTATTTT. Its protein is CATRQDTDTQYF.

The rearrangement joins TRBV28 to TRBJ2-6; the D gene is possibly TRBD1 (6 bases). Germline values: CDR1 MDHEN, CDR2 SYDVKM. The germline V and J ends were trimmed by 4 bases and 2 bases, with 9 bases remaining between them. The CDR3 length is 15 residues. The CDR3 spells CASSSAGAGANVLTF. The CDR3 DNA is TGTGCCAGCAGTTCGGCAGGGGCTGGGGCCAACGTCCTGACTTTC. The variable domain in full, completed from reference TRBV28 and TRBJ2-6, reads DVKVTQSSRYLVKRTGEKVFLECVQDMDHENMFWYRQDPGLGLRLIYFSYDVKMKEKGDIPEGYSVSREKKERFSLILESASTNQTSMYLCASSSAGAGANVLTFGAGSRLTVL.

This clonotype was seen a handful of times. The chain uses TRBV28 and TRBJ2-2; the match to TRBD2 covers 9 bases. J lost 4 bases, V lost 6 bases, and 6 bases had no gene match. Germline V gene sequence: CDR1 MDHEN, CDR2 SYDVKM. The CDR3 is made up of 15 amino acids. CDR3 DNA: TGTGCCAGCAGACGTAGCGGGAGTGTCACCGGGGAGCTGTTTTTT. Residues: CASRRSGSVTGELFF.

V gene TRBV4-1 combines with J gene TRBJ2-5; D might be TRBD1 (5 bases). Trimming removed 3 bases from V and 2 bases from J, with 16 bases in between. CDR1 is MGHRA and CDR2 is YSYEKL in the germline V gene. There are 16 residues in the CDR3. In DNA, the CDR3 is TGCGCCAGCAGCCAGGAAGGATCACAGGCTCAAGAGACCCAGTACTTC. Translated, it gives CASSQEGSQAQETQYF.

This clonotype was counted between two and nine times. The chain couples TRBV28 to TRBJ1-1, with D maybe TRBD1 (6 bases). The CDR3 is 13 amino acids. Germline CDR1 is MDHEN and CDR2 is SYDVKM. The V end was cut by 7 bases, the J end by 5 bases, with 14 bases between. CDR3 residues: CASIRQTGTEAFF. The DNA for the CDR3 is TGTGCCAGCATTCGTCAGACAGGTACTGAAGCTTTCTTT.

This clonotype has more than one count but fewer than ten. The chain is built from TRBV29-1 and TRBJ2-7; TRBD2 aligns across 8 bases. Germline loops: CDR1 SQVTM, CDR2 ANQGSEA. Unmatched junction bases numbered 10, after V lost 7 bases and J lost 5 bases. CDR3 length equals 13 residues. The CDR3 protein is CSGQREMGHEQYF. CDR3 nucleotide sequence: TGCAGCGGCCAGCGGGAGATGGGCCACGAGCAGTACTTC.

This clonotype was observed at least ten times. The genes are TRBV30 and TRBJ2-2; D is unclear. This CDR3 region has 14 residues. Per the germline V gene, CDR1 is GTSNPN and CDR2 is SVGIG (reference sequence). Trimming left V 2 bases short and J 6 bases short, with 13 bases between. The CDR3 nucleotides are TGTGCCTGGAGTATTGGGAATACGGCCGGGGAGCTGTTTTTT. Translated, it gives CAWSIGNTAGELFF. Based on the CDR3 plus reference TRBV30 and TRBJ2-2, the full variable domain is SQTIHQWPATLVQPVGSPLSLECTVEGTSNPNLYWYRQAAGRGLQLLFYSVGIGQISSEVPQNLSASRPQDRQFILSSKKLLLSDSGFYLCAWSIGNTAGELFFGEGSRLTVL.

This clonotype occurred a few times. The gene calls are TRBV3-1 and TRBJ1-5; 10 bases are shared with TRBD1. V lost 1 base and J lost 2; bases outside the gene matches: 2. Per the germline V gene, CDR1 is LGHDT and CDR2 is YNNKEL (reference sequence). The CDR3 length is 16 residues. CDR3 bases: TGTGCCAGCAGCCAAGCCGGACAGGGGGGCAATCAGCCCCAGCATTTT. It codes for CASSQAGQGGNQPQHF.

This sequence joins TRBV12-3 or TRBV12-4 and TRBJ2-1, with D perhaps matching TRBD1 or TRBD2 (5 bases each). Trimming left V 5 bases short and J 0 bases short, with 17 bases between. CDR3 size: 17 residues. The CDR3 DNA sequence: TGTGCCAGCAGTCCCCGTGGGGACCTGAGCTCCTACAATGAGCAGTTCTTC. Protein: CASSPRGDLSSYNEQFF.

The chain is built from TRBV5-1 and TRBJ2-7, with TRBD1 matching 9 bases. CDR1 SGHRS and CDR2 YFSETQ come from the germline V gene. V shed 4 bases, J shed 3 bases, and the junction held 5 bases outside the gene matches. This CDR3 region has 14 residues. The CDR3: CASSRGQGFYEQYF. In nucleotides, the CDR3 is TGCGCCAGCAGCCGAGGACAGGGGTTCTACGAGCAGTACTTC.

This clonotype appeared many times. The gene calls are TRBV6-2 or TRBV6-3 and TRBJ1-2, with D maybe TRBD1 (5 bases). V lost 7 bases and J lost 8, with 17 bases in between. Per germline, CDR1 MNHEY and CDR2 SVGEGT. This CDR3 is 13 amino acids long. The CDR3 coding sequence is TGTGCCAGCAACCTCTCTGGACACCAAGGCTACACCTTC. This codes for CASNLSGHQGYTF.

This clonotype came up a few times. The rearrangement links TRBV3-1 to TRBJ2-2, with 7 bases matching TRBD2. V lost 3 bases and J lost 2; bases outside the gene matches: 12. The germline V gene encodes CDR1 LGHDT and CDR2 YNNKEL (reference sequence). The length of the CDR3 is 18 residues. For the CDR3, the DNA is TGTGCCAGCAGCCATCCGACTAGCCCCATATCAAACACCGGGGAGCTGTTTTTT. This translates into CASSHPTSPISNTGELFF.

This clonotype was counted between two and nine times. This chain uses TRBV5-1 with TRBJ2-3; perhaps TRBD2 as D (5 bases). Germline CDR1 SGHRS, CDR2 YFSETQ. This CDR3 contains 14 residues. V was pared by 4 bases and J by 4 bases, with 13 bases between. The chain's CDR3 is CASSPTSYADTQYF. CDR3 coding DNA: TGCGCCAGCAGCCCAACTAGTTACGCAGATACGCAGTATTTT.

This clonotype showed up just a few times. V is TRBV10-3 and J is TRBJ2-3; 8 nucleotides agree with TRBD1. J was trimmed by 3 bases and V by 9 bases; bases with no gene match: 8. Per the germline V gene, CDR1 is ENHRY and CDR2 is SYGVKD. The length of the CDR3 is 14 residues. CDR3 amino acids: CAICGGQVTDTQYF. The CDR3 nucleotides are TGTGCCATTTGTGGGGGACAGGTTACAGATACGCAGTATTTT.